The clone carrying this T cell receptor (beta chain) was counted many times. The antigen is not known. The sample belongs to a study of neurological immune-mediated disorders. The study's findings and limits: Because no CDR3 amino acid sequences were shared across subjects by expanded clones, private repertoires were suggested in all groups.

TCRdb analysed the 5' RACE reads with MiXCR anew, one entry per CDR3 protein. The sample lists approximately 48,000 distinct CDR3 sequences; 10% to 15% were seen once. Trimming left V 6 bases short and J 3 bases short, with 18 bases between. Germline assignment: CDR1 DFQATT and CDR2 SNEGSKA (reference sequence). The CDR3 extends over 14 amino acids. Specified time point: longitudinal time-point 3. The unsorted libraries were produced from 2 million PBMCs held at -80 C. The sequence derives from a male donor with HTLV-1-associated myelopathy (HAM/TSP). The rearrangement links TRBV20-1 to TRBJ2-7, with D possibly TRBD1 on 5 matching bases. The specimen was PBMCs. The CDR3 region is CSADPGQSFYEQYF. The CDR3 region has the DNA TGCAGTGCCGACCCTGGACAAAGTTTCTACGAGCAGTACTTC.